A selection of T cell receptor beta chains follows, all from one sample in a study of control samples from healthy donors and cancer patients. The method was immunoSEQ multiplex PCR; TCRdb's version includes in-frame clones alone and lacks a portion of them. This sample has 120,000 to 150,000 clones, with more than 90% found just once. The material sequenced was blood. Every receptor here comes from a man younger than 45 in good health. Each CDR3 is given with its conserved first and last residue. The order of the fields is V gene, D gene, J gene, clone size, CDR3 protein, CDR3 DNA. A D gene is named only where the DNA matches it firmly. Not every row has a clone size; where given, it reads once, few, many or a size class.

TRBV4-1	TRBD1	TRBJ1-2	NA	CASSHPGTGDPRNYGYTF	TGCGCCAGCAGCCATCCCGGGACAGGGGACCCTCGTAACTATGGCTACACCTTC
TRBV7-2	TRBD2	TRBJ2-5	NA	CASSPGGLAGGFQETQYF	TGTGCCAGCAGCCCAGGGGGGCTAGCGGGGGGCTTCCAAGAGACCCAGTACTTC
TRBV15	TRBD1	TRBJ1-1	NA	CATSRGQGGNTEAFF	TGTGCCACCAGCAGAGGACAGGGGGGGAACACTGAAGCTTTCTTT
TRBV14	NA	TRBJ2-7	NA	CASSEGGPYEQYF	TGTGCCAGCAGCGAAGGGGGTCCCTACGAGCAGTACTTC
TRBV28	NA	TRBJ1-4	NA	CASSSASPTGDSPNEKLFF	TGTGCCAGCAGTTCCGCGAGCCCGACAGGTGATAGCCCTAATGAAAAACTGTTTTTT
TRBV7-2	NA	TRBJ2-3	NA	CASQKASGVTQYF	TGTGCCAGTCAGAAAGCGAGTGGGGTTACGCAGTATTTT
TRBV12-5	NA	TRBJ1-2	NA	CASGLPTPWARGSRGYTF	TGTGCTAGTGGTTTGCCGACCCCTTGGGCCAGGGGATCGCGAGGCTACACCTTC
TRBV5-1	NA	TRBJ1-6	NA	CASSLDGGNSPLHF	TGCGCCAGCAGCTTGGATGGGGGGAATTCACCCCTCCACTTT
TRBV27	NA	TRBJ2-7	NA	CASSLIKSPLSYEQYF	TGTGCCAGCAGTTTGATTAAAAGCCCCCTTTCCTACGAGCAGTACTTC
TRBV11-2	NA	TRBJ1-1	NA	CASSVQGLNTEAFF	TGTGCCAGCAGCGTACAGGGCCTGAACACTGAAGCTTTCTTT
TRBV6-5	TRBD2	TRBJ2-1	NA	CASSRGGARYNEQFF	TGTGCCAGCAGCCGCGGGGGGGCCAGGTACAATGAGCAGTTCTTC
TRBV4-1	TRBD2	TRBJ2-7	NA	CASSQTSGDYEQYF	TGCGCCAGCAGCCAGACTAGCGGGGACTACGAGCAGTACTTC
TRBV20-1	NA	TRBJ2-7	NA	CSASNQGGGSYEQYF	TGCAGTGCTAGTAACCAGGGGGGGGGCTCCTACGAGCAGTACTTC
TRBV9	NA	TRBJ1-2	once	CASSVGQEGGNGYTF	TGTGCCAGCAGCGTAGGCCAGGAGGGAGGAAATGGCTACACCTTC
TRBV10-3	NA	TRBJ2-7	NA	CAVEGTYEQYF	TGTGCCGTCGAGGGAACCTACGAGCAGTACTTC
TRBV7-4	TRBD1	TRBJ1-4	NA	CASSTGGQEKKKLFF	TGTGCCAGCAGCACAGGGGGACAGGAGAAAAAAAAACTGTTTTTT
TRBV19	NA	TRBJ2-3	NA	CAITDSSTDTQYF	TGTGCCATTACGGACAGTAGCACAGATACGCAGTATTTT
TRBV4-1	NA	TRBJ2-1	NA	CASSQTRSSSYNEQFF	TGCGCCAGCAGCCAGACTCGATCAAGCTCCTACAATGAGCAGTTCTTC
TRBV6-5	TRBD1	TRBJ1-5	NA	CASSRDRVLGQPQHF	TGTGCCAGCAGTCGGGACAGGGTATTAGGTCAGCCCCAGCATTTT
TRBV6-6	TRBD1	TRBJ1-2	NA	CASSTGTGGNGYTF	TGTGCCAGCAGTACTGGGACAGGGGGGAATGGCTACACCTTC
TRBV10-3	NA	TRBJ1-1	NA	CAISESWQGQTEAFF	TGTGCCATCAGTGAGTCTTGGCAGGGTCAAACTGAAGCTTTCTTT
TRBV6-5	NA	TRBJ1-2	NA	CASSRSRTQVYGYTF	TGTGCCAGCAGTAGGTCTAGGACACAGGTCTATGGCTACACCTTC
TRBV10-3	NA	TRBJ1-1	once	CAISEARGAFF	TGTGCCATCAGTGAGGCTCGGGGGGCTTTCTTT
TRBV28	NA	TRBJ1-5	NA	CASSLSGLGNQPQHF	TGTGCCAGCAGTTTGAGTGGGTTGGGCAATCAGCCCCAGCATTTT
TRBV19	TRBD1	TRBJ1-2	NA	CASSPRDREGYGYTF	TGTGCCAGTAGTCCTAGGGACAGGGAGGGCTATGGCTACACCTTC
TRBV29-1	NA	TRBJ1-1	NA	CSVVLNTEAFF	TGCAGCGTTGTGTTGAACACTGAAGCTTTCTTT
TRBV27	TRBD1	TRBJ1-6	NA	CASSLSSTGDSPLHF	TGTGCCAGCAGTTTATCTTCGACAGGGGATTCACCCCTCCACTTT
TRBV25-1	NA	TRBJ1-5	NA	CASSGSRDRPNQPQHF	TGTGCCAGCAGTGGTTCAAGAGACAGGCCGAATCAGCCCCAGCATTTT
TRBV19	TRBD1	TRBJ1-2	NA	CASSLGTGEGYTF	TGTGCCAGTAGTTTAGGGACAGGGGAAGGCTACACCTTC
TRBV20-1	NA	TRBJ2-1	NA	CSASLNGGLNEQFF	TGCAGTGCTAGTTTGAACGGGGGGCTCAATGAGCAGTTCTTC
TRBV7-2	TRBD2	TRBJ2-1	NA	CASSLVAGGANSYNEQFF	TGTGCCAGCAGCTTAGTAGCGGGGGGCGCAAACTCCTACAATGAGCAGTTCTTC
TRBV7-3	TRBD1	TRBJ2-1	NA	CASSSATDRVNEQFF	TGTGCCAGCAGCTCGGCCACGGACAGGGTCAATGAGCAGTTCTTC
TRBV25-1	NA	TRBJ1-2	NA	CASSEIRGDYGYTF	TGTGCCAGCAGTGAAATTCGTGGAGACTATGGCTACACCTTC
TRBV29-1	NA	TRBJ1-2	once	CSVLLALYSGYTF	TGCAGCGTCCTCCTGGCACTCTATTCTGGCTACACCTTC
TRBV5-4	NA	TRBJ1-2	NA	CASSLGQAHYGYTF	TGTGCCAGCAGCTTGGGACAGGCCCATTATGGCTACACCTTC
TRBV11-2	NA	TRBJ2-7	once	CASSLDPYYEQYF	TGTGCCAGCAGCTTAGATCCGTACTACGAGCAGTACTTC
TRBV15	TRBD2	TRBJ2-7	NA	CATSRDRRLAGGISYEQYF	TGTGCCACCAGCAGAGATCGGAGACTAGCGGGGGGAATCTCCTACGAGCAGTACTTC
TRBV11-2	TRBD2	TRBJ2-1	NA	CASSSRIRTSDNEQFF	TGTGCCAGCAGCTCCCGAATCCGGACTAGCGACAATGAGCAGTTCTTC
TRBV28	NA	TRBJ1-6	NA	CASKAASYNSPLHF	TGTGCCAGCAAGGCAGCCTCCTATAATTCACCCCTCCACTTT
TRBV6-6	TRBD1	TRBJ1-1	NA	CASSLTDRGNTEAFF	TGTGCCAGCAGCCTTACTGACAGGGGGAACACTGAAGCTTTCTTT
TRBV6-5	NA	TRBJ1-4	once	CASNTNGRMGEKLFF	TGTGCCAGCAACACAAACGGTCGGATGGGAGAAAAACTGTTTTTT
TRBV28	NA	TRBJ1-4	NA	CASSLSRVGEKLFF	TGTGCCAGCAGTTTATCCAGGGTGGGTGAAAAACTGTTTTTT
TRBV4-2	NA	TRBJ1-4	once	CASSQDWQLSNEKLFF	TGTGCCAGCAGCCAAGATTGGCAGCTTTCTAATGAAAAACTGTTTTTT
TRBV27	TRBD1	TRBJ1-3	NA	CASSLSTGGPGNTIYF	TGTGCCAGCAGTTTATCGACAGGGGGCCCTGGAAACACCATATATTTT
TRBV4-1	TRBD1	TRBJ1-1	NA	CASSQTGGVGTEAFF	TGCGCCAGCAGCCAAACAGGGGGCGTAGGGACTGAAGCTTTCTTT
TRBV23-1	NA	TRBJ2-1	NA	CASSQDTLNEQFF	TGCGCCAGCAGTCAGGACACACTCAATGAGCAGTTCTTC
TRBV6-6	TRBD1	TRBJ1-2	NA	CASHRQGENGYTF	TGTGCCAGCCACCGACAGGGGGAGAATGGCTACACCTTC
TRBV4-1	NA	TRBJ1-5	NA	CASSQDGDGNQPQHF	TGCGCCAGCAGCCAAGATGGGGACGGTAATCAGCCCCAGCATTTT
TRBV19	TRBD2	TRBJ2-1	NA	CASSMALTSDEQFF	TGTGCCAGTAGTATGGCCCTAACTAGCGATGAGCAGTTCTTC
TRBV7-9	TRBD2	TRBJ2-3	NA	CASSSVTSGGFTDTQYF	TGTGCCAGCAGCTCCGTAACTAGCGGGGGGTTCACAGATACGCAGTATTTT
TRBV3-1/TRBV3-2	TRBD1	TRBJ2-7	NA	CASSQLKQGQKQYF	TGTGCCAGCAGCCAACTTAAGCAGGGACAGAAGCAGTACTTC
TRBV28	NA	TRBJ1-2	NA	CASVSGPVSYTF	TGTGCCAGTGTCTCGGGACCCGTGAGCTACACCTTC
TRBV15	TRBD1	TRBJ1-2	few	CATSREQTLTGNYGYTF	TGTGCCACCAGCAGAGAGCAAACACTGACAGGGAACTATGGCTACACCTTC
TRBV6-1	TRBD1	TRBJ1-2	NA	CASSEAGGTYGYTF	TGTGCCAGCAGTGAAGCAGGGGGCACCTATGGCTACACCTTC
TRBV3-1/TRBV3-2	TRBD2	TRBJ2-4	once	CASSLLAGENIQYF	TGTGCCAGCAGCCTTCTAGCGGGCGAAAACATTCAGTACTTC